This T cell receptor (beta chain) was retrieved from a study of regulatory T cells in long-lasting Graves disease. The CDR3 loop spans 15 amino acids. J lost 1 base, V lost 6 bases, and 8 bases had no gene match. Germline V lookup: CDR1 MNHNS, CDR2 SASEGT. Library construction for TCR beta used iRepertoire HTBI primers and Arm-PCR of CDR3 regions. MiXCR, run by TCRdb on the multiplex PCR reads, gives a single entry per CDR3 protein. The sample has approximately 400,000 distinct CDR3 sequences; about 10% are singletons. Points from the study as a whole: Lower TCR diversity was seen in persistent Graves' patients than in newly diagnosed ones.

This clonotype was recorded at least ten times. The antigen is undetermined. Time point meaning: newly diagnosed GD, antithyroid drugs for less than 3 months. PBMCs were the source of the RNA used for TCR sequencing. An endocrinology department in Xi'an, China, supplied the patients. These data were also reused for a study on T cells in Graves' hyperthyroidism and ophthalmopathy. That investigation notes: With the HTBI primer set, the TCR CDR3 went through a first round of RT-PCR. Blood also carried most thyroid clonotypes expanded above 0.001.

The sequences come from peripheral blood mononuclear cells (PBMCs), collected at new diagnosis, from a patient treated with antithyroid drugs. The origin of this receptor is a woman between 18 and 30 years old with Graves disease. This chain joins TRBV6-1 and TRBJ1-1, with TRBD1 matching over 7 bases. The CDR3 protein is CASSEYRQGNTEAFF. The CDR3 region has the DNA TGTGCCAGCAGCGAGTACCGACAGGGGAACACTGAAGCTTTCTTT.